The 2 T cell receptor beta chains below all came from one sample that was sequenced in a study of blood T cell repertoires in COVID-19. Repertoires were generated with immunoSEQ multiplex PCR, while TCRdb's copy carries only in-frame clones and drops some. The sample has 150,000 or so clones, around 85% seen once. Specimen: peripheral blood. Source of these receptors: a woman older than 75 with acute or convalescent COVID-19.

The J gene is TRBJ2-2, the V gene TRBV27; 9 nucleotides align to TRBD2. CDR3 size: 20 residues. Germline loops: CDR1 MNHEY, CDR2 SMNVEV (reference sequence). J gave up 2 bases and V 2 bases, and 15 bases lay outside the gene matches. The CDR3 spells CASSLNGSRSGGPNTGELFF. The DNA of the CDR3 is TGTGCCAGCAGTTTAAATGGGTCGAGGAGCGGGGGGCCAAACACCGGGGAGCTGTTTTTT.

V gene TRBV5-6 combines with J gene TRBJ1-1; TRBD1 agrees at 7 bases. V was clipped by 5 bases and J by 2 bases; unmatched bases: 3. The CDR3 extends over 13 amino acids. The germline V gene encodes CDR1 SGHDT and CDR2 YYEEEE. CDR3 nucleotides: TGTGCCAGCAGATGGACAGGTAACACTGAAGCTTTCTTT. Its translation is CASRWTGNTEAFF.